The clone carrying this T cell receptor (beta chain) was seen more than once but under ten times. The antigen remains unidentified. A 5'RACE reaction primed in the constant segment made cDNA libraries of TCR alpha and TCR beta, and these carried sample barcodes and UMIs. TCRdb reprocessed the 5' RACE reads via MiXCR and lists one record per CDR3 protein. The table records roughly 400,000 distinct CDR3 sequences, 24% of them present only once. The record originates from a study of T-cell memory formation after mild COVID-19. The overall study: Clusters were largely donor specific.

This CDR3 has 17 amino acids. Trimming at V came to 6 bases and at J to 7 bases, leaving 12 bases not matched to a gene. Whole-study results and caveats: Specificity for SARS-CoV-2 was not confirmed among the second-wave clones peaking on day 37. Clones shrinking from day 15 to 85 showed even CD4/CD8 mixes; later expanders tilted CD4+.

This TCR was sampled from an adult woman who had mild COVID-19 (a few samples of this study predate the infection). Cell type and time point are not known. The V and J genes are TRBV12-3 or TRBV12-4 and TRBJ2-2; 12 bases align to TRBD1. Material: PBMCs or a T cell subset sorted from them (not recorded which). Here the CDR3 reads CASRPTSGTGGLGELFF. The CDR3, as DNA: TGTGCCAGCAGGCCCACTTCCGGGACAGGGGGCCTCGGGGAGCTGTTTTTT.